These 16 T cell receptor beta chains originate from one sample sequenced in a study of blood T cell repertoires in COVID-19. TCRdb's copy holds only in-frame clones and misses some; the assay was immunoSEQ multiplex PCR. The sample shows under 150,000 clones, 80% to 90% of them seen only once. The sample was peripheral blood. These receptors originate from a woman aged 55-69 years with active COVID-19.

The J gene is TRBJ1-6, the V gene TRBV7-2; TRBD1 might be the D (5 bases). Germline V lookup: CDR1 SGHTA, CDR2 FQGNSA. CDR3 length equals 14 residues. V was trimmed by 3 bases and J by 10 bases, leaving 13 bases between them. The CDR3 is CASSFTGSYSPLHF. Written as DNA, the CDR3 is TGTGCCAGCAGCTTTACAGGTTCTTACTCACCCCTCCACTTT.

V is TRBV11-2 and J is TRBJ2-2; a possible D gene is TRBD2 (6 bases). Germline CDR1 reads SGHAT; CDR2 reads FQNNGV. The CDR3 runs 16 residues. V shed 3 bases and J shed 0 bases, with 11 bases lying between them. The CDR3 DNA reads TGTGCCAGCAGCTTGGGGCTAGCGCCGAACACCGGGGAGCTGTTTTTT. This encodes CASSLGLAPNTGELFF.

This clone was picked up one time. This chain joins TRBV6-2 or TRBV6-3 and TRBJ2-5, with D possibly being TRBD1 (7 bases). CDR1 is MNHEY and CDR2 is SVGEGT in the germline V gene. Trimming stripped 6 bases from V and 4 bases from J, with 18 bases between. The CDR3 has 15 amino acids. Here the CDR3 DNA reads TGTGCCAGCAGCGGTCAGGGGGGAATGGGAGAGACCCAGTACTTC. Its translation: CASSGQGGMGETQYF.

This sequence joins TRBV3-1 (or the pseudogene TRBV3-2) and TRBJ1-6; 7 bases are shared with TRBD1. This CDR3 region has 16 residues. CDR1 is LGHDT, CDR2 YNNKEL, per germline (reference sequence). Trimming cost V 1 base and J 7 bases; bases outside gene matches: 7. The CDR3 DNA follows: TGTGCCAGCAGCCAAGGCTGGGACAGCGGAAATTCACCCCTCCACTTT. It encodes CASSQGWDSGNSPLHF.

The chain employs TRBV6-5 and TRBJ1-5, with D perhaps matching TRBD1 (6 bases). The V and J ends lost 6 bases and 1 base respectively, with 13 bases between them. The CDR3 runs 15 residues. Germline V gene sequence: CDR1 MNHEY, CDR2 SVGAGI. CDR3 protein: CASRTRGGSNQPQHF. CDR3 DNA: TGTGCCAGCAGAACGAGGGGGGGAAGCAATCAGCCCCAGCATTTT.

The V call is TRBV5-1, the J call TRBJ1-6, with 11 bases matching TRBD1. The CDR3 contains 16 residues. Germline CDR1 reads SGHRS; CDR2 reads YFSETQ. V lost 4 bases, J lost 10 bases, and 10 bases stayed unmatched. CDR3 bases: TGCGCCAGCAGCCCTGGACAGGGGGCTAGTCGGTCACCCCTCCACTTT. It codes for CASSPGQGASRSPLHF.

The chain has TRBV2 and TRBJ1-1, with D possibly matching TRBD1 (6 bases). The ends were cut back, 2 bases at V and 6 bases at J, with 10 bases in the middle. The CDR3 consists of 13 residues. Germline V CDR1 and CDR2: SNHLY, FYNNEI. The CDR3 region has the DNA TGTGCCAGCAGTGAAACAGGGCAGTCTGAAGCTTTCTTT. It is translated as CASSETGQSEAFF.

The genes are TRBV5-4 and TRBJ2-5; no clear D. The CDR3 runs 13 residues. V gave up 1 base and J gave up 5 bases, with 9 bases separating them. Germline CDR1 is SGHNT and CDR2 is YYREEE (reference sequence). The CDR3 protein is CASSLMGEETQYF. The DNA of the CDR3 is TGTGCCAGCAGCTTGATGGGCGAGGAGACCCAGTACTTC.

The chain is built from TRBV6-5 and TRBJ2-5; D unresolved. The CDR3 is made up of 10 amino acids. Germline-derived CDR1 and CDR2 are MNHEY and SVGAGI. Trimming removed 6 bases from V and 4 bases from J, with 3 bases in between. CDR3: CASSLETQYF. The CDR3 region has the DNA TGTGCCAGCAGCTTAGAGACCCAGTACTTC.

The J gene is TRBJ2-5, the V gene TRBV10-3; TRBD1 agrees at 7 bases. Germline CDR1 is ENHRY and CDR2 is SYGVKD. The V gene end was trimmed by 6 bases and the J gene end by 5 bases; junction bases not matched to a gene: 3. The CDR3 is made up of 12 amino acids. CDR3 sequence: CAIRTGSETQYF. The CDR3 coding sequence is TGTGCCATCAGGACAGGGTCGGAGACCCAGTACTTC.

V usage is TRBV27 and J usage is TRBJ1-1, with 7 bases matching TRBD1. The germline CDR1 and CDR2 sequences are MNHEY and SMNVEV (reference sequence). V trimming: 8 bases; J trimming: 5 bases; junction bases outside the gene matches: 17. The CDR3 consists of 16 residues. In nucleotides, the CDR3 is TGTGCCAGCGGTCGTAGGACAGGCCGCGTAAAGACTGAAGCTTTCTTT. This sequence encodes CASGRRTGRVKTEAFF.

DNA of the CDR3: TGTGCCAGCAGCCCCACGGGACTAGCGGGAGGGCCCTCGGATACGCAGTATTTT. It encodes CASSPTGLAGGPSDTQYF. The rearrangement links TRBV7-9 to TRBJ2-3, with 16 nucleotides matching TRBD2. Looked up from germline, CDR1 is SEHNR and CDR2 is FQNEAQ (reference sequence). The CDR3 has 18 residues. Germline trimming cut 5 bases from V and 6 bases from J; bases unmatched to any gene: 11.

The V gene is TRBV5-5, the J gene TRBJ1-5, with 11 bases fitting TRBD1. This CDR3 has 17 amino acids. CDR1 SGHKS and CDR2 YYEKEE come from the germline V gene (reference sequence). The V segment lost 4 bases and the J segment 0 bases; nucleotides outside the gene matches: 6. The CDR3 protein is CASSLGQGGLSNQPQHF. CDR3 bases: TGTGCCAGCAGCCTGGGACAGGGGGGCCTTAGCAATCAGCCCCAGCATTTT.

This clone was counted once. The CDR3 DNA sequence: TGTGCCAGCAGCGACTACAAAGGCGGGAACACTGAAGCTTTCTTT. It translates to CASSDYKGGNTEAFF. The rearrangement joins TRBV9 to TRBJ1-1; D ambiguous. The CDR3 loop spans 15 amino acids. V lost 3 bases, J lost 1 base, and 13 bases lay in between. Germline V gene data show CDR1 as SGDLS and CDR2 as YYNGEE.

The chain recombines TRBV5-5 with TRBJ1-2; D possibly corresponds to TRBD1 (5 bases). This CDR3 comprises 12 residues. Trimming stripped 5 bases from V and 4 bases from J, with 9 bases between. Germline V CDR1 and CDR2: SGHKS, YYEKEE (reference sequence). CDR3 loop: CASSQGVYGYTF. In DNA form, the CDR3 reads TGTGCCAGCAGTCAAGGGGTCTATGGCTACACCTTC.

This CDR3 reads CASSSDRETQYF. The CDR3 DNA follows: TGTGCCAGCAGTTCGGACAGAGAGACCCAGTACTTC. The chain combines TRBV6-5 with TRBJ2-5; a weak D match, TRBD1 (6 bases). The CDR3 covers 12 residues. V was shortened by 4 bases and J by 4 bases, with 7 bases between the two germline ends. The germline V gene has CDR1 MNHEY and CDR2 SVGAGI.